This paragraph reports one TCR beta chain. This sample is drawn from a study of OX40 agonist ivuxolimab in advanced cancers. The V gene end was trimmed by 4 bases and the J gene end by 4 bases; junction bases not matched to a gene: 6. CDR3 length: 14 residues. Per germline, CDR1 SGHNT and CDR2 YYREEE (reference sequence). Collection of blood occurred at baseline, at cycle 4 day 1, and at cycle 7 day 1. This table comes from immunoSEQ multiplex PCR, and its TCRdb copy is limited to in-frame clones, with some not included. This sample yields around 16,000 clones, of which about 86% are seen a single time; 0.69% belongs to the top ten.

The chain is built from TRBV5-4 and TRBJ1-1; 8 bases are shared with TRBD1. The receptor comes from an adult with an advanced solid tumor such as melanoma, head and neck, liver or kidney cancer. The material sequenced was CD4+ or CD8+ T cells sorted from blood, taken in a trial of the OX40 agonist ivuxolimab. The CDR3 is CASSLDRGSTEAFF. The CDR3 DNA sequence: TGTGCCAGCAGCCTTGACAGGGGTAGCACTGAAGCTTTCTTT.